Listed here are 27 T cell receptor beta chains from one sample, sequenced in a study of blood T cells in healthy people across ages. PCR was performed a second time for about 6 to 11 cycles using a sample-barcoded 5' primer and a J-beta primer mix. TCRdb re-called the 5' RACE reads through MiXCR, storing one row per CDR3 protein. Seen here are about 730,000 distinct CDR3 sequences, about 40% observed once, and the top ten hold around 20%. Sequenced input: blood. These receptors came from a woman aged 60-75 years in good health.

This clonotype came up a few times. The chain has TRBV3-1 and TRBJ2-3; 7 nucleotides match TRBD2. V lost 1 base to trimming and J lost 5 bases; unmatched junction nucleotides: 3. The germline gives CDR1 LGHDT, CDR2 YNNKEL (reference sequence). There are 14 residues in the CDR3. CDR3 amino acids: CASSQVSSGDTQYF. The CDR3 coding sequence is TGTGCCAGCAGCCAAGTGTCTAGCGGAGATACGCAGTATTTT.

The V and J genes are TRBV12-3 or TRBV12-4 and TRBJ1-1, with 8 bases aligning to TRBD1. V lost 6 bases to trimming and J lost 5 bases; unmatched junction nucleotides: 5. The length of the CDR3 is 13 residues. DNA for the CDR3: TGTGCCAGCAGCCTACAGGGGGTAACTGAAGCTTTCTTT. Its protein is CASSLQGVTEAFF.

The chain employs TRBV29-1 and TRBJ2-7, with a weak D call TRBD2 (5 bases). Germline V CDR1 and CDR2: SQVTM, ANQGSEA. This CDR3 region has 13 residues. Trimming stripped 4 bases from V and 0 bases from J, with 10 bases between. CDR3 nucleotides: TGCAGCGTTGTCGGGGTCAGCTCCTACGAGCAGTACTTC. The encoded protein is CSVVGVSSYEQYF.

This clonotype was seen only a few times. The chain carries TRBV28 and TRBJ1-1; 9 bases are shared with TRBD1. After removal of 5 bases from V and 4 bases from J, the junction contained 8 bases not matched to a gene. This CDR3 contains 15 residues. The germline gives CDR1 MDHEN, CDR2 SYDVKM. The CDR3 DNA follows: TGTGCCAGCAGTGGGACAGGGTCAGTGGGCACTGAAGCTTTCTTT. It specifies CASSGTGSVGTEAFF.

Remarks on this clonotype: One junction end disagrees with the germline gene, perhaps due to a read error. The V and J genes are TRBV4-1 and TRBJ2-3; TRBD1 is a possible D gene (6 bases). CDR3 length: 17 amino acids. CDR1 is MGHRA, CDR2 YSYEKL, per germline. CDR3 residues: CASSQESHRESRDTQYF. The CDR3 nucleotides are TGCGCCAGCAGCCAAGAAAGTCACAGGGAAAGCAGAGATACGCAGTATTTT.

With regard to this clonotype: It may be a read error: a sequence one base away is much more abundant. The chain is built from TRBV7-2 and TRBJ2-1, with D unclear. Germline lookup yields CDR1 SGHTA and CDR2 FQGNSA. Trimming left V 4 bases short and J 13 bases short, with 8 bases between. The CDR3 loop spans 10 amino acids. CDR3 bases: TGTGCCAGCAGCTCCGAGACCCAGTTCTTC. It codes for CASSSETQFF.

Note on this clonotype: It is likely a read error, because the conserved phenylalanine at the end of the CDR3 is missing. This chain links TRBV7-2 with TRBJ2-7; 7 nucleotides match TRBD2. V trimming: 5 bases; J trimming: 0 bases; junction bases outside the gene matches: 10. Germline V gene sequence: CDR1 SGHTA, CDR2 FQGNSA. The CDR3 loop spans 16 amino acids. The CDR3 sequence is CASSPPDGGSSYEQYL. The CDR3 nucleotides are TGTGCCAGCAGCCCCCCGGATGGCGGGAGCTCCTACGAGCAGTACTTG.

The sample holds a few counts of this clonotype. The chain links TRBV9 to TRBJ2-3; D is uncertain. V lost 0 bases and J lost 4, with 9 bases in between. This CDR3 has 14 residues. Germline V lookup: CDR1 SGDLS, CDR2 YYNGEE. CDR3 loop: CASSVVHRPDTQYF. CDR3 in DNA: TGTGCCAGCAGCGTAGTACACCGGCCAGATACGCAGTATTTT.

The genes are TRBV6-5 and TRBJ1-4; no firm D call. Trimming removed 0 bases at V and 3 bases at J, with 5 bases between. Germline CDR1 and CDR2: MNHEY and SVGAGI. The CDR3 loop spans 14 amino acids. The CDR3 protein is CASSYSTPNEKLFF. The CDR3 DNA reads as TGTGCCAGCAGTTACTCGACACCTAATGAAAAACTGTTTTTT.

V gene TRBV12-3 or TRBV12-4 combines with J gene TRBJ2-3; 11 positions match TRBD2. The CDR3 runs to 15 residues. The V and J ends lost 8 bases and 2 bases, in that order; junction bases with no gene match: 6. CDR3: CASGLAGGYTDTQYF. The CDR3 nucleotides read TGTGCCAGCGGGCTAGCGGGAGGCTACACAGATACGCAGTATTTT.

The chain uses TRBV20-1 and TRBJ2-2; the match to TRBD1 covers 8 bases. J lost 5 bases, V lost 4 bases, and 6 bases had no gene match. This CDR3 contains 14 residues. Germline V gene lookup returns CDR1 DFQATT and CDR2 SNEGSKA (reference sequence). CDR3 amino acids: CSATGGAWTGELFF. CDR3 coding DNA: TGCAGTGCTACAGGGGGCGCTTGGACCGGGGAGCTGTTTTTT.

This clonotype was seen many times. V is TRBV20-1 and J is TRBJ2-7; a possible D gene is TRBD1 (6 bases). Looked up from germline, CDR1 is DFQATT and CDR2 is SNEGSKA (reference sequence). CDR3 size: 14 residues. V was pared by 6 bases and J by 3 bases, with 18 bases between. The CDR3 DNA reads TGCAGTGCGAGGGGACACCAGAACTTCTACGAGCAGTACTTC. The encoded protein is CSARGHQNFYEQYF.

This clonotype was observed many times. This chain joins TRBV10-3 and TRBJ2-5, with D perhaps TRBD1 (5 bases). Trimming removed 6 bases at V and 2 bases at J, with 13 bases between. The CDR3 sequence is 14 residues long. Germline CDR1 and CDR2: ENHRY and SYGVKD. The DNA of the CDR3 is TGTGCCATCAGCCCTTCAGGGATACAAGAGACCCAGTACTTC. Residues: CAISPSGIQETQYF.

The CDR3 region is CASSSQVSYGYTF. The CDR3 bases are TGTGCCAGCAGTTCACAGGTTAGCTATGGCTACACCTTC. The V and J genes are TRBV27 and TRBJ1-2; D may be TRBD1 (5 bases). Germline values: CDR1 MNHEY, CDR2 SMNVEV (reference sequence). CDR3 length equals 13 residues. With 4 bases removed from V and 4 bases from J, the gap between germline ends came to 10 bases.

This clonotype was seen a few times. The chain is built from TRBV28 and TRBJ2-1, with 9 bases fitting TRBD1. The length of the CDR3 is 15 residues. V shed 4 bases, J shed 6 bases, and the junction held 7 bases outside the gene matches. CDR1 is MDHEN, CDR2 SYDVKM, per germline. The CDR3 sequence is CASSSGTGTFNEQFF. CDR3 DNA sequence: TGTGCCAGCAGTTCCGGGACAGGGACCTTCAATGAGCAGTTCTTC.

The CDR3 spells CASSRSLEGFTEAFF. The CDR3 DNA reads TGTGCCAGCAGTCGAAGCCTGGAGGGGTTCACTGAAGCTTTCTTT. V is TRBV6-5 and J is TRBJ1-1, with D perhaps matching TRBD1 (5 bases). Germline V gene data show CDR1 as MNHEY and CDR2 as SVGAGI. The CDR3 covers 15 residues. The ends were cut back, 5 bases at V and 4 bases at J, with 17 bases in the middle.

The V call is TRBV20-1, the J call TRBJ2-7; D may be TRBD1 (7 bases). V lost 6 bases and J lost 3, with 12 bases in between. Germline V lookup: CDR1 DFQATT, CDR2 SNEGSKA (reference sequence). The CDR3 is 12 amino acids. The DNA for the CDR3 is TGCAGTGCCCGGCGGGACAGCTACGAGCAGTACTTC. It translates to CSARRDSYEQYF.

CDR3 amino acids: CASTLAGEVVGSSYNEQFF. Written as DNA, the CDR3 is TGTGCCAGCACCTTAGCGGGAGAGGTCGTCGGTAGCTCCTACAATGAGCAGTTCTTC. The V and J genes are TRBV28 and TRBJ2-1, with TRBD2 matching 9 bases. With 7 bases clipped from V and 0 bases from J, the junction kept 16 bases outside the gene matches. Germline V CDR1 and CDR2: MDHEN, SYDVKM. The CDR3 runs to 19 residues.

Only a few counts were recorded for this clonotype. This chain uses TRBV15 with TRBJ2-1; D is perhaps TRBD2 (5 bases). The CDR3 is 14 amino acids. From germline, CDR1 is LNHNV and CDR2 YYDKDF (reference sequence). Trimming shortened V by 5 bases and J by 7 bases, and 15 bases separated the two germline ends. This chain's CDR3 is CATSSVGIWNEQFF. Written as DNA, the CDR3 is TGTGCCACCAGCTCAGTCGGGATCTGGAATGAGCAGTTCTTC.

As regards this clonotype: Just one base apart from a much larger clone, this may be a read error. Here the CDR3 omits its conserved ending phenylalanine or tryptophan, so a read error is the likely source. The V gene is TRBV5-1, the J gene TRBJ2-5; D could derive from TRBD1 or TRBD2 (6 bases each). This CDR3 is built from 13 residues. Trimming left V 4 bases short and J 5 bases short, with 12 bases between. Germline CDR1 reads SGHRS; CDR2 reads YFSETQ. Here the CDR3 reads CASSITGRETQYI. The CDR3, as DNA: TGCGCCAGCAGCATAACAGGGAGGGAGACCCAGTACATC.

The gene calls are TRBV5-1 and TRBJ2-1; D could derive from TRBD1 or TRBD2 (5 bases each). V was shortened by 2 bases and J by 10 bases, with 25 bases between the two germline ends. The CDR3 totals 17 residues. Per the germline V gene, CDR1 is SGHRS and CDR2 is YFSETQ. The DNA of the CDR3 is TGCGCCAGCAGCTTACTACCCACGGGGCAGGGCTCCTACGAGCAGTTCTTC. Protein product: CASSLLPTGQGSYEQFF.

The chain couples TRBV6-4 to TRBJ2-2; 8 bases line up with TRBD1. Germline V CDR1 and CDR2: MRHNA, SNTAGT. The CDR3 totals 15 residues. The trim removed 5 bases at V and 6 bases at J, leaving 8 bases unmatched. The CDR3: CASSRGQGWPGELFF. CDR3 nucleotides: TGTGCCAGCAGTCGTGGACAGGGCTGGCCCGGGGAGCTGTTTTTT.

This clonotype was counted a few times. The chain couples TRBV7-8 to TRBJ2-7; 10 bases agree with TRBD1. CDR3 length: 15 amino acids. Germline-derived CDR1 and CDR2 are SGHVS and FQNEAQ. With 1 base clipped from V and 9 bases from J, the junction kept 9 bases outside the gene matches. The CDR3 nucleotides read TGTGCCAGCAGCTTAGGAGGGACAGGGGTTGAACGGCAGTACTTC. It encodes CASSLGGTGVERQYF.

This clonotype appeared a few times. V is TRBV10-1 and J is TRBJ2-1, with 7 bases that match TRBD2. The trim removed 2 bases at V and 3 bases at J, leaving 7 bases unmatched. This CDR3 is built from 16 residues. Looked up from germline, CDR1 is WNHNN and CDR2 is SYGVQD (reference sequence). CDR3 sequence reads: CASSEELAVDYNEQFF. The CDR3 region has the DNA TGCGCCAGCAGTGAGGAGCTAGCGGTCGACTACAATGAGCAGTTCTTC.

The rearrangement links TRBV28 to TRBJ2-4; TRBD2 matches at 9 bases. The V segment lost 8 bases and the J segment 13 bases; nucleotides outside the gene matches: 15. Per germline, CDR1 MDHEN and CDR2 SYDVKM. There are 14 residues in the CDR3. The CDR3, as DNA: TGTGCCAGCCGGGAAGGCGGGAGGGCCGCGGAGCAGTACTTC. Encoded protein: CASREGGRAAEQYF.

CDR3 DNA sequence: TGTGCCAGCAGTGAAGGGATCACCTACAATGAGCAGTTCTTC. Protein: CASSEGITYNEQFF. The rearrangement joins TRBV6-4 to TRBJ2-1, with D hard to call. Germline CDR1 is MRHNA and CDR2 is SNTAGT. This CDR3 has 14 residues. Trimming cost V 3 bases and J 2 bases, with 8 bases left between them.

In DNA, the CDR3 is TGTGCCAGCAGTTTACCGGACAGGGGGGATGAAAAACTGTTTTTT. Protein product: CASSLPDRGDEKLFF. This sequence joins TRBV28 and TRBJ1-4, with 10 bases fitting TRBD1. The CDR3 sequence is 15 residues long. Germline V gives CDR1 MDHEN, CDR2 SYDVKM. The J segment lost 6 bases and the V segment lost 2 bases, leaving 3 bases of the junction unmatched.